The 2 T cell receptor beta chains listed next were all sequenced from one sample in a study of regulatory T cells in long-lasting Graves disease. Building of the TCR beta libraries involved iRepertoire HTBI primers and Arm-PCR of CDR3 regions. TCRdb re-analysed the multiplex PCR reads in MiXCR, keeping a single row per CDR3 protein. Of 680,000 or so distinct CDR3 sequences listed, roughly 16% are singletons. Regarding time point: newly diagnosed GD, antithyroid drugs for less than 3 months. The authors made the TCR library using RNA they extracted from PBMCs. This same sample was also part of a study on T cells in Graves' hyperthyroidism and ophthalmopathy.

This specimen was peripheral blood mononuclear cells (PBMCs), taken at new diagnosis, from a patient treated with antithyroid drugs. These receptors were collected from a woman aged 30 to 39 with Graves disease.

This clonotype was seen repeatedly, ten times or more. V is TRBV11-2 and J is TRBJ2-7; 7 nucleotides line up with TRBD1. From germline, CDR1 is SGHAT and CDR2 FQNNGV. With V trimmed by 1 base and J by 3 bases, 3 bases remained unmatched. The length of the CDR3 is 14 residues. CDR3 residues: CASSLVAGGYEQYF. In nucleotides, the CDR3 is TGTGCCAGCAGCTTAGTGGCAGGGGGCTACGAGCAGTACTTC.

This clonotype showed up many times. This chain links TRBV7-2 with TRBJ2-3; 9 bases are a match to TRBD2. V lost 1 base and J lost 5; bases outside the gene matches: 7. CDR1 is SGHTA and CDR2 is FQGNSA in the germline V gene. The CDR3 is made up of 16 amino acids. The CDR3 DNA is TGTGCCAGCAGCTTAGTGGCGGGAGGGCCGAGAGATACGCAGTATTTT. Protein sequence: CASSLVAGGPRDTQYF. The whole variable domain, filled in from reference TRBV7-2 and TRBJ2-3, reads GAGVSQSPSNKVTEKGKDVELRCDPISGHTALYWYRQSLGQGLEFLIYFQGNSAPDKSGLPSDRFSAERTGGSVSTLTIQRTQQEDSAVYLCASSLVAGGPRDTQYFGPGTRLTVL.